This T cell receptor beta chain was identified during a study of T cell responses to AZD1222 COVID-19 vaccine. Profiling relied on immunoSEQ multiplex PCR, and the TCRdb table lists in-frame clones only, not all of them. This sample has more than 85,000 clones; around 90% occur once, and the top ten carry 15% to 20%. A word on this clone: Antigen specificity is unknown. A read error may account for a junction end that differs from germline.

The CDR3 runs to 12 residues. The study, taken as a whole, reports: The donors showed a predominance of white British ancestry and of females, with possible underestimation of clonal diversity. The breadth and depth of Spike-specific TCRs increased once two AZD1222 doses had been given. Regions left unmutated in variants are reportedly the target of nearly half of spike-specific TCRs.

This sequence was found in an adult in good health. The chain recombines TRBV12-3 or TRBV12-4 with TRBJ1-4; D unclear. The sequencing here drew on peripheral blood, taken on day 0 of AZD1222 vaccination. The CDR3 loop reads CAISGWGEKLFF. For the CDR3, the DNA is TGTGCCATCAGTGGATGGGGTGAAAAACTGTTTTTT.